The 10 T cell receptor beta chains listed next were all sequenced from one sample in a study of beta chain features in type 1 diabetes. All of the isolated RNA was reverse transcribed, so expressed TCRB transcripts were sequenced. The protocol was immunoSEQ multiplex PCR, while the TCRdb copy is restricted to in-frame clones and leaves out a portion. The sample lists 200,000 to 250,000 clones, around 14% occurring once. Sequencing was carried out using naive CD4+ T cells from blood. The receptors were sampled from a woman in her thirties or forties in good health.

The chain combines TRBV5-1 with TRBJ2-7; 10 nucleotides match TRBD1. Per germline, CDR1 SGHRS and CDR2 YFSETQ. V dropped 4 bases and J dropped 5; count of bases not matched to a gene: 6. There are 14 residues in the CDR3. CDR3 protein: CASSPWTGGDEQYF. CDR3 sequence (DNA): TGCGCCAGCAGCCCGTGGACAGGGGGGGACGAGCAGTACTTC. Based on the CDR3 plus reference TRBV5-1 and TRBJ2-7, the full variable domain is KAGVTQTPRYLIKTRGQQVTLSCSPISGHRSVSWYQQTPGQGLQFLFEYFSETQRNKGNFPGRFSGRQFSNSRSEMNVSTLELGDSALYLCASSPWTGGDEQYFGPGTRLTVT.

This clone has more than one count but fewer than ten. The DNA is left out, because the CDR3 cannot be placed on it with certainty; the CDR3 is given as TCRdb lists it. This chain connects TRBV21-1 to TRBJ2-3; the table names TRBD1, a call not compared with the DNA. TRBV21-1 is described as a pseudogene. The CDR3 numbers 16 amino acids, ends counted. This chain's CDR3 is CASSKEWGRGTDTQYF.

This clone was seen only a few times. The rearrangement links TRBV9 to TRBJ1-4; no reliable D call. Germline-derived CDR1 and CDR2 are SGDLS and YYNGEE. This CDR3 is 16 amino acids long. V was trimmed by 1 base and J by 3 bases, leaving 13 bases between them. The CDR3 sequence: CASSVNPTSPNEKLFF. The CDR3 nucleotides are TGTGCCAGCAGCGTAAACCCGACAAGCCCTAATGAAAAACTGTTTTTT. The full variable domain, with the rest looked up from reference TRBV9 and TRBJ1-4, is DSGVTQTPKHLITATGQRVTLRCSPRSGDLSVYWYQQSLDQGLQFLIQYYNGEERAKGNILERFSAQQFPDLHSELNLSSLELGDSALYFCASSVNPTSPNEKLFFGSGTQLSVL.

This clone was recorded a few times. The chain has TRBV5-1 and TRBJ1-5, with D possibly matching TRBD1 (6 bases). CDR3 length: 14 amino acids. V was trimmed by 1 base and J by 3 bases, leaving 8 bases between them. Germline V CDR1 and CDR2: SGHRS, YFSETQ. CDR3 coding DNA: TGCGCCAGCAGCTTGACAGGGTTCAATCAGCCCCAGCATTTT. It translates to CASSLTGFNQPQHF.

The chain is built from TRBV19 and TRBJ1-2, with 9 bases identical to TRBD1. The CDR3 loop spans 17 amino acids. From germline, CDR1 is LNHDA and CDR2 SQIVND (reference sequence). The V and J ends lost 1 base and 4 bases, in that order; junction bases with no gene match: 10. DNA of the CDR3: TGTGCCAGTAGTATAGCCTCCTCGACAGGGGGGATCTATGGCTACACCTTC. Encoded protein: CASSIASSTGGIYGYTF.

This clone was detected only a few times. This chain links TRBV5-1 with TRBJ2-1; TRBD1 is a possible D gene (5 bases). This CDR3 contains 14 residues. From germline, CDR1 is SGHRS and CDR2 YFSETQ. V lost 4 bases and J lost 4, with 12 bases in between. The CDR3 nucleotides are TGCGCCAGCAGCCTCGTACAGGAATACAATGAGCAGTTCTTC. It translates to CASSLVQEYNEQFF.

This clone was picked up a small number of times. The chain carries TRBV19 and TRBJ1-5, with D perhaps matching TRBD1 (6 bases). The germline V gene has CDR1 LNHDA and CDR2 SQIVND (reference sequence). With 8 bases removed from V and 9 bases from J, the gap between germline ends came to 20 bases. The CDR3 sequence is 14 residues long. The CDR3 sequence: CASGGAESLGPQHF. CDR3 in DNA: TGTGCCAGTGGGGGCGCGGAGAGTCTGGGGCCCCAGCATTTT.

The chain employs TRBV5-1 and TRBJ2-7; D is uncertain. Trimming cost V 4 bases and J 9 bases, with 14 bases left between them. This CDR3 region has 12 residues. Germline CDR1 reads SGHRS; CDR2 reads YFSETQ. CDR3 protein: CASSQTTSLQYF. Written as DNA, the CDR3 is TGCGCCAGCAGCCAAACTACCAGCTTGCAGTACTTC. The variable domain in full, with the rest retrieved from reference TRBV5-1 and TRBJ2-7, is KAGVTQTPRYLIKTRGQQVTLSCSPISGHRSVSWYQQTPGQGLQFLFEYFSETQRNKGNFPGRFSGRQFSNSRSEMNVSTLELGDSALYLCASSQTTSLQYFGPGTRLTVT.

The CDR3 is CASSEGTKSQETQYF. As DNA, the CDR3 is TGTGCCAGCAGTGAGGGGACTAAAAGTCAAGAGACCCAGTACTTC. The chain recombines TRBV2 with TRBJ2-5; TRBD2 aligns across 7 bases. V was clipped by 3 bases and J by 2 bases; unmatched bases: 6. CDR3 size: 15 residues. CDR1 and CDR2 from the germline V gene are SNHLY and FYNNEI.

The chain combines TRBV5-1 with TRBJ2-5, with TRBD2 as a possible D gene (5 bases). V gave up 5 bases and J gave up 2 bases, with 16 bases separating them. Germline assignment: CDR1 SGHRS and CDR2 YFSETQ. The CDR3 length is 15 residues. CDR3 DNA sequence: TGCGCCAGCAGGGCGGGCCTTAATACACAAGAGACCCAGTACTTC. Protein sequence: CASRAGLNTQETQYF.